One T cell receptor beta chain is described in this entry. The data were taken from a study of blood T cell repertoires in COVID-19. Looking at the study overall: The study drew acute and convalescent COVID-19 samples from the United States, Italy and Spain. Nucleic acid was either cDNA or gDNA, and it came from T cells, B-cell-depleted T cells, or PBMCs.

In the original analysis: Reference gene primer amplification yielded estimated nucleated cell counts. Profiling relied on immunoSEQ multiplex PCR, and the TCRdb table lists in-frame clones only, not all of them. V, J and clone size derive from that table, while D and trimming were established from the DNA sequence. The data show hundreds of thousands of clones, about 90% seen once. Germline V gene lookup returns CDR1 SQVTM and CDR2 ANQGSEA. The V and J ends lost 6 bases and 1 base, in that order; junction bases with no gene match: 8. This CDR3 spans 14 amino acids. This TCR was recovered from a man aged 35 to 55 with acute or convalescent COVID-19. The V and J genes are TRBV29-1 and TRBJ1-1; 7 bases are a match to TRBD1. The sequenced sample was peripheral blood. The CDR3: CSVVETGTNTEAFF. CDR3 DNA sequence: TGCAGCGTCGTAGAGACAGGGACGAACACTGAAGCTTTCTTT. Full variable domain (rest looked up from reference TRBV29-1 and TRBJ1-1): SAVISQKPSRDICQRGTSLTIQCQVDSQVTMMFWYRQQPGQSLTLIATANQGSEATYESGFVIDKFPISRPNLTFSTLTVSNMSPEDSSIYLCSVVETGTNTEAFFGQGTRLTVV.